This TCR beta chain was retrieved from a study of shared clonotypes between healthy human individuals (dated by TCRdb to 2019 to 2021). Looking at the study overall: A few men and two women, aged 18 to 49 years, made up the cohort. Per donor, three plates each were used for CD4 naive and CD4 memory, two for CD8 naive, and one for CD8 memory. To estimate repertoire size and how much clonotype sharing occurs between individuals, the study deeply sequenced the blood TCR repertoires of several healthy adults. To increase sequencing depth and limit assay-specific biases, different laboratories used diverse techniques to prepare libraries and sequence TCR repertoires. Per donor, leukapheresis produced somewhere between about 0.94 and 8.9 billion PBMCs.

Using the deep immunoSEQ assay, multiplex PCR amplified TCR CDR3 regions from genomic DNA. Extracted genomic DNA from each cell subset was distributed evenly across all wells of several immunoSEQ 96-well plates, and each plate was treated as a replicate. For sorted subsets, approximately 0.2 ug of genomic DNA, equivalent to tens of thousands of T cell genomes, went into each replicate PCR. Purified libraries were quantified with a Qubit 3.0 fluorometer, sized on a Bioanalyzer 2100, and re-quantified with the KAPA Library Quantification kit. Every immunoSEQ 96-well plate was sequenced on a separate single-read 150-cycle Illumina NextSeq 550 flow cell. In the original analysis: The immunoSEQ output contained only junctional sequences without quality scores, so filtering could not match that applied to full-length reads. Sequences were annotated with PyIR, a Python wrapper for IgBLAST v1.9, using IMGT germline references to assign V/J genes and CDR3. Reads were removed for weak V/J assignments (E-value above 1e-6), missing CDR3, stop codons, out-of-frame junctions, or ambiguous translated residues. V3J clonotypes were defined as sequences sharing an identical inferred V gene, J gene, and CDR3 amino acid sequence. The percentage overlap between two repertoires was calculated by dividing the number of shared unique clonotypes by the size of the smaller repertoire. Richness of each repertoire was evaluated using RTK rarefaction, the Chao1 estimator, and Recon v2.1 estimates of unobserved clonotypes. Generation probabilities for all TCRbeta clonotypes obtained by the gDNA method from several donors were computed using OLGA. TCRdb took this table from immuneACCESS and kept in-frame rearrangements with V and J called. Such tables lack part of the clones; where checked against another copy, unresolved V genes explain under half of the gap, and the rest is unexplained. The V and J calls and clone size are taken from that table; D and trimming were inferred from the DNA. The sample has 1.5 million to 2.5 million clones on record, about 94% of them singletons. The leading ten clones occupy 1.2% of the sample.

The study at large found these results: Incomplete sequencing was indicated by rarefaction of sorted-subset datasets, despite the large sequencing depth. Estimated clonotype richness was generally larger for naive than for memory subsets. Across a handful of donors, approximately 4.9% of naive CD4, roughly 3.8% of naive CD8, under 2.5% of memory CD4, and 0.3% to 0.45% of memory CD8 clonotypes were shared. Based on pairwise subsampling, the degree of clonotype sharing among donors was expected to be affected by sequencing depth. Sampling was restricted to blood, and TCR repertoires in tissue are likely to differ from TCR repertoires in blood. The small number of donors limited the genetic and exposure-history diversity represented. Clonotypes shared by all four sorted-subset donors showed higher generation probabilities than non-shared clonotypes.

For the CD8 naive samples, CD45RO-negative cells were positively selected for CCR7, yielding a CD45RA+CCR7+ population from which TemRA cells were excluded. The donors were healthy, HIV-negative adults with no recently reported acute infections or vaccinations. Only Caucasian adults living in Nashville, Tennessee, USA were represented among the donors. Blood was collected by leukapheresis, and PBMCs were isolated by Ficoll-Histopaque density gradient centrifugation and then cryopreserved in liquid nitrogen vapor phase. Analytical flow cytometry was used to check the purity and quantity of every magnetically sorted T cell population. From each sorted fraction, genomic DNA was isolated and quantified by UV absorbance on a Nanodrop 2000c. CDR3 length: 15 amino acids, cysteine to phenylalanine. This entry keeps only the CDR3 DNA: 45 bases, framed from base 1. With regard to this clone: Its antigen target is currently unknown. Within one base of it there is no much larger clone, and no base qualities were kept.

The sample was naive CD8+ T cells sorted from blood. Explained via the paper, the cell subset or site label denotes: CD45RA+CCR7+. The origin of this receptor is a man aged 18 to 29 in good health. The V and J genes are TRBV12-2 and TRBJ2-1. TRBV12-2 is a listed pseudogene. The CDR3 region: CASRFLTGPGGEQFF. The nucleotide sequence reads TGTGCAAGTCGCTTCCTCACGGGGCCTGGGGGTGAGCAGTTCTTC.